The rows below give T cell receptor beta chains drawn from one sample of a study of blood T cell repertoires in COVID-19. Produced via immunoSEQ multiplex PCR; TCRdb's table is partial and in-frame only. The sample has approximately 480,000 clones; about 88% are singletons. Material: peripheral blood. The receptors were gathered from a man younger than 35 with COVID-19, enrolled during active disease. CDR3s include the opening cysteine and the closing phenylalanine or tryptophan. The order of the fields is J gene, D gene, V gene, CDR3 length, CDR3 protein, CDR3 DNA. The D gene is left open where the match is weak.

j_gene: TRBJ1-5
d_gene: -
v_gene: TRBV14
len: 16
CDR3aa: CASSRATGRDNQPQHF
CDR3nt: TGTGCCAGCAGCCGGGCTACAGGGAGGGACAATCAGCCCCAGCATTTT

j_gene: TRBJ2-7
d_gene: -
v_gene: TRBV4-1
len: 15
CDR3aa: CASSPRGGDGYEQYF
CDR3nt: TGCGCCAGCAGCCCAAGGGGCGGGGACGGTTACGAGCAGTACTTC

j_gene: TRBJ2-3
d_gene: TRBD2
v_gene: TRBV3-1/TRBV3-2
len: 14
CDR3aa: CASSGSGGATTQYF
CDR3nt: TGTGCCAGCAGCGGAAGCGGGGGGGCCACTACGCAGTATTTT

j_gene: TRBJ1-6
d_gene: TRBD1
v_gene: TRBV30
len: 12
CDR3aa: CAWDDRASPLHF
CDR3nt: TGTGCCTGGGACGACAGGGCTTCACCCCTCCACTTT

j_gene: TRBJ2-3
d_gene: -
v_gene: TRBV5-1
len: 15
CDR3aa: CASSLRLGLTDTQYF
CDR3nt: TGCGCCAGCAGCTTGCGACTAGGCCTCACAGATACGCAGTATTTT

j_gene: TRBJ1-2
d_gene: -
v_gene: TRBV10-2
len: 13
CDR3aa: CASSESGSYGYTF
CDR3nt: TGCGCCAGCAGTGAGTCAGGGAGCTATGGCTACACCTTC

j_gene: TRBJ2-7
d_gene: -
v_gene: TRBV19
len: 12
CDR3aa: CASSTGTYEQYF
CDR3nt: TGTGCCAGTTCTACAGGGACCTACGAGCAGTACTTC

j_gene: TRBJ1-6
d_gene: TRBD1
v_gene: TRBV2
len: 16
CDR3aa: CASSRDRGIRNSPLHF
CDR3nt: TGTGCCAGCAGTAGAGACAGGGGGATACGTAATTCACCCCTCCACTTT

j_gene: TRBJ1-1
d_gene: TRBD1
v_gene: TRBV4-1
len: 16
CDR3aa: CASSHRGQGAHTEAFF
CDR3nt: TGCGCCAGCAGCCACCGAGGGCAGGGGGCACACACTGAAGCTTTCTTT

j_gene: TRBJ1-5
d_gene: -
v_gene: TRBV28
len: 15
CDR3aa: CASSTPGRSNQPQHF
CDR3nt: TGTGCCAGCAGCACCCCGGGAAGGAGCAATCAGCCCCAGCATTTT

j_gene: TRBJ2-1
d_gene: TRBD2
v_gene: TRBV6-5
len: 15
CDR3aa: CASSSLAGLYNEQFF
CDR3nt: TGTGCCAGCAGCTCACTAGCGGGGCTCTACAATGAGCAGTTCTTC

j_gene: TRBJ1-1
d_gene: -
v_gene: TRBV6-1
len: 15
CDR3aa: CASSEGVSKNTEAFF
CDR3nt: TGTGCCAGCAGTGAAGGTGTCAGTAAGAACACTGAAGCTTTCTTT

j_gene: TRBJ1-1
d_gene: TRBD1
v_gene: TRBV19
len: 16
CDR3aa: CATSPGTGSMNTEAFF
CDR3nt: TGTGCCACCTCCCCCGGGACAGGGAGCATGAACACTGAAGCTTTCTTT

j_gene: TRBJ2-1
d_gene: TRBD2
v_gene: TRBV29-1
len: 14
CDR3aa: CSVDVSGGYNEQFF
CDR3nt: TGCAGCGTTGATGTTAGCGGGGGGTACAATGAGCAGTTCTTC

j_gene: TRBJ2-2
d_gene: TRBD2
v_gene: TRBV14
len: 15
CDR3aa: CASSLPGLVGGELFF
CDR3nt: TGTGCCAGCAGCCTCCCAGGACTAGTGGGCGGGGAGCTGTTTTTT

j_gene: TRBJ2-3
d_gene: -
v_gene: TRBV15
len: 15
CDR3aa: CATSRRLGGADTQYF
CDR3nt: TGTGCCACCAGCAGGAGACTGGGAGGTGCAGATACGCAGTATTTT

j_gene: TRBJ1-4
d_gene: -
v_gene: TRBV19
len: 15
CDR3aa: CASSPGVATNEKLFF
CDR3nt: TGTGCCAGTAGTCCCGGAGTTGCAACTAATGAAAAACTGTTTTTT

j_gene: TRBJ1-5
d_gene: -
v_gene: TRBV4-1
len: 14
CDR3aa: CASSQDRGGQPQHF
CDR3nt: TGCGCCAGCAGCCAAGATAGGGGGGGTCAGCCCCAGCATTTT

j_gene: TRBJ2-5
d_gene: TRBD1
v_gene: TRBV5-1
len: 15
CDR3aa: CASSSGTGVQETQYF
CDR3nt: TGCGCCAGCAGCTCCGGGACAGGGGTTCAAGAGACCCAGTACTTC

j_gene: TRBJ2-5
d_gene: TRBD1
v_gene: TRBV5-1
len: 15
CDR3aa: CASSYGTGSQETQYF
CDR3nt: TGCGCCAGCAGTTACGGGACAGGAAGCCAAGAGACCCAGTACTTC

j_gene: TRBJ1-1
d_gene: TRBD1
v_gene: TRBV27
len: 14
CDR3aa: CASSLSPGQGKAFF
CDR3nt: TGTGCCAGCAGTCTTTCTCCGGGACAGGGTAAAGCTTTCTTT

j_gene: TRBJ2-1
d_gene: TRBD2
v_gene: TRBV6-4
len: 13
CDR3aa: CASTVAGGHEQFF
CDR3nt: TGTGCCAGCACGGTAGCGGGGGGGCATGAGCAGTTCTTC